This entry features one TCR beta chain sequence. This record belongs to a study of blood T cell repertoires in COVID-19. About the research overall: The cDNA or gDNA used as material had been derived from T cells, B-cell-depleted T cells, or PBMCs.

The germline V gene has CDR1 MGHDK and CDR2 SYGVNS. The CDR3 sequence is 13 residues long. V shed 3 bases and J shed 7 bases, with 12 bases lying between them. As handled by the study authors: Reference gene primer amplification in the assay estimated nucleated cell counts. Libraries were prepared by immunoSEQ multiplex PCR; TCRdb keeps only in-frame clonotypes and omits some of them. The D gene and trimming were derived from the DNA, and the V and J assignments and clone size from that table. The sample lists 250,000 to 300,000 clones, about four fifths seen once, with 2.5% to 3% in the top ten. The sequencing sample was made of peripheral blood. This TCR derives from a woman aged 55-69 years with active or convalescent COVID-19. The chain uses TRBV25-1 and TRBJ2-5; possible D gene TRBD2, 5 bases. CDR3 protein: CASSEPDRGTQYF. For the CDR3, the DNA is TGTGCCAGCAGTGAGCCCGACCGGGGGACCCAGTACTTC. The whole variable domain, filled in from reference TRBV25-1 and TRBJ2-5, reads EADIYQTPRYLVIGTGKKITLECSQTMGHDKMYWYQQDPGMELHLIHYSYGVNSTEKGDLSSESTVSRIRTEHFPLTLESARPSHTSQYLCASSEPDRGTQYFGPGTRLLVL.